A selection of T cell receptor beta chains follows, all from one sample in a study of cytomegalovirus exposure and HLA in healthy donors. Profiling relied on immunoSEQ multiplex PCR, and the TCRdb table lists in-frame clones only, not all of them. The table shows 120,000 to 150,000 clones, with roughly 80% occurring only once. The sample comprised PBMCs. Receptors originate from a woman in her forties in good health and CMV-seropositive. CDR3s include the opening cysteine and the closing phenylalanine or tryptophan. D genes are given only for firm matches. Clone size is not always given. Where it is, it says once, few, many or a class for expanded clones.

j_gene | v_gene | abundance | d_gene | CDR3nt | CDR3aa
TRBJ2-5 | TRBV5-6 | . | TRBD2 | TGTGCCAGCAGCTTGGAGACTAGCGGGGGGAGAGAGACCCAGTACTTC | CASSLETSGGRETQYF
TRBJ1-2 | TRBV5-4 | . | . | TGTGCCAGCAGCTTTCGATCAGGGGCCCAAGGTGGCTACACCTTC | CASSFRSGAQGGYTF
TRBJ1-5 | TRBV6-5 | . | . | TGTGCCAGCAGTTACTCTTGGGGCGGCAATCAGCCCCAGCATTTT | CASSYSWGGNQPQHF
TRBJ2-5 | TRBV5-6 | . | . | TGTGCCAGCAGCTTGGGTCTAGGGGGGGGCCTAGAGACCCAGTACTTC | CASSLGLGGGLETQYF
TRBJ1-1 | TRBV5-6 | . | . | TGTGCCAGCAGCTTGGCCGCGCCCGGAGTAACCGGCGGAGCTTTCTTT | CASSLAAPGVTGGAFF
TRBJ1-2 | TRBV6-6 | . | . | TGTGCCAGCAGTTACAGGCGGGATGGCTACACCTTC | CASSYRRDGYTF
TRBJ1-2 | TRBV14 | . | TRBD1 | TGTGCCAGCAGCCGAGGAAGGACAGGGGGCGACTATGGCTACACCTTC | CASSRGRTGGDYGYTF
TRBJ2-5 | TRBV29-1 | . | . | TGCAGCGTTGTCCAATGGCCGGCACAGAACAAAGAGACCCAGTACTTC | CSVVQWPAQNKETQYF
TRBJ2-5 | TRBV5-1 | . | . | TGCGCCAGCAGCAAGGGAGTACAAGAGACCCAGTACTTC | CASSKGVQETQYF
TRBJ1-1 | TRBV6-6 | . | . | TGTGCCAGCAGTTACTGGCCTCGCGGGTTCGCTTTCTTT | CASSYWPRGFAFF
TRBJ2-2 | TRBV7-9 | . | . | TGTGCCAGCCCTCCATCGGGGGTCACCGGGGAGCTGTTTTTT | CASPPSGVTGELFF
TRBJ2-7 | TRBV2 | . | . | TGTGCCAGCAGAACGACAGGTACTTCCTACGAGCAGTACTTC | CASRTTGTSYEQYF
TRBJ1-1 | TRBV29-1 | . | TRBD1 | TGCAGCGTTGGAGGGAGACAGGGTCCGAACACTGAAGCTTTCTTT | CSVGGRQGPNTEAFF
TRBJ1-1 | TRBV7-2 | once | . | TGTGCCAGCACCCCAAGTGGGGGGTACACTGAAGCTTTCTTT | CASTPSGGYTEAFF
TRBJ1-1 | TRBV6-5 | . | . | TGTGCCAGCAGCCGTACCCACTTTTACGGCACTGAAGCTTTCTTT | CASSRTHFYGTEAFF
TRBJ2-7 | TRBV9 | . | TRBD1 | TGTGCCAGCAGCGTACTGGACAGGGACTACGAGCAGTACTTC | CASSVLDRDYEQYF